Below are 17 T cell receptor beta chains sequenced from a single sample in a study of T cell repertoires in cytomegalovirus infection. These receptors' antigens are unknown. MiXCR, run by TCRdb on the reads, gives a single entry per CDR3 protein. The sample lists hundreds of thousands of distinct CDR3 sequences, roughly a third occurring once. The sample consisted of cultured PBMCs, taken from culture after CMV antigen stimulation. The receptors here all came from a human donor in good health (CMV status not recorded). Some clones in this sample may be carry-over from other donors' samples.

The CDR3 DNA reads TGTGCCATCAGTGAGGAGGGGTTGGGGCCCACCTACAATGAGCAGTTCTTC. As protein: CAISEEGLGPTYNEQFF. The V and J genes are TRBV10-3 and TRBJ2-1; D tentatively reads TRBD1 or TRBD2 (5 bases each). V was shortened by 2 bases and J by 2 bases, with 16 bases between the two germline ends. The CDR3 extends over 17 amino acids. Germline values: CDR1 ENHRY, CDR2 SYGVKD.

The chain recombines TRBV12-3 or TRBV12-4 with TRBJ2-1, with 11 bases matching TRBD2. This CDR3 is built from 16 residues. Trimming removed 3 bases from V and 5 bases from J; junction bases left unmatched: 6. CDR3 region: CASSFGVAGGHNEQFF. Here the CDR3 DNA reads TGTGCCAGCAGTTTTGGGGTAGCGGGGGGGCACAATGAGCAGTTCTTC.

The chain uses TRBV7-9 and TRBJ2-7, with 12 bases that match TRBD2. This CDR3 has 16 residues. Germline V gene sequence: CDR1 SEHNR, CDR2 FQNEAQ (reference sequence). The ends lost 1 base at V and 5 bases at J; junction bases unmatched: 6. The CDR3, as DNA: TGTGCCAGCAGCTTAGGGACTAGCGGGAACGTCGACGAGCAGTACTTC. The encoded protein is CASSLGTSGNVDEQYF.

The genes are TRBV14 and TRBJ2-7; no firm D call. V was pared by 2 bases and J by 2 bases, with 4 bases between. This CDR3 spans 12 amino acids. From germline, CDR1 is SGHDN and CDR2 FVKESK. This CDR3 reads CASSQWTYEQYF. CDR3 nucleotide sequence: TGTGCCAGCAGCCAATGGACCTACGAGCAGTACTTC.

This clonotype showed up just a few times. The chain employs TRBV4-1 and TRBJ2-1, with D hard to call. Germline V gene data show CDR1 as MGHRA and CDR2 as YSYEKL. The CDR3 extends over 14 amino acids. V was cut by 3 bases and J by 7 bases, with 13 bases left in between. This CDR3 is CASSQSLAWNEQFF. The DNA of the CDR3 is TGCGCCAGCAGCCAGAGTCTTGCGTGGAATGAGCAGTTCTTC.

J is TRBJ2-5 and V is TRBV7-9, with TRBD2 as a possible D gene (6 bases). Germline CDR1 reads SEHNR; CDR2 reads FQNEAQ (reference sequence). V dropped 10 bases and J dropped 7 bases, with 28 bases sitting between them. This CDR3 has 16 residues. The CDR3 DNA sequence: TGTGCCACCATCGGGGCCCCGGTAGCGGAGCCCAGGACCCAGTACTTC. Amino acid sequence: CATIGAPVAEPRTQYF.

The chain recombines TRBV6-2 or TRBV6-3 with TRBJ2-7; D may be TRBD2 (6 bases). CDR3 length: 13 residues. Trimming cost V 6 bases and J 6 bases, with 15 bases left between them. In germline, CDR1 is MNHEY, CDR2 SVGEGT. This CDR3 reads CASRTGGPGEQYF. CDR3 nucleotide sequence: TGTGCCAGCAGGACTGGAGGGCCGGGCGAGCAGTACTTC.

The chain couples TRBV3-1 to TRBJ2-1; 9 positions match TRBD1. This CDR3 contains 14 residues. Germline CDR1 is LGHDT and CDR2 is YNNKEL (reference sequence). J lost 10 bases, V lost 5 bases, and 9 bases had no gene match. DNA of the CDR3: TGTGCCAGCAGCTTAGGACAGGGGCCCCTCGAGCAGTTCTTC. Translating gives CASSLGQGPLEQFF.

The J gene is TRBJ2-5, the V gene TRBV6-1; D is possibly TRBD1 (6 bases). Per the germline V gene, CDR1 is MNHNS and CDR2 is SASEGT. The CDR3 is 15 residues long. Trimming removed 4 bases at V and 5 bases at J, with 17 bases between. Here the CDR3 DNA reads TGTGCCAGCAGTGGTGGACAGTGGCTAGGGGAGACCCAGTACTTC. It specifies CASSGGQWLGETQYF.

The rearrangement uses TRBV4-1 and TRBJ1-4; possibly TRBD1 for D (5 bases). CDR1 and CDR2 (germline): MGHRA, YSYEKL. V was clipped by 0 bases and J by 4 bases, with 9 bases between them. The CDR3 extends over 15 amino acids. CDR3 coding DNA: TGCGCCAGCAGCCAAGATTTGAGGGGTAATGAAAAACTGTTTTTT. Its protein product is CASSQDLRGNEKLFF.

This clonotype was seen a handful of times. The CDR3 DNA reads TGTGCCAGCAGTGACCCGGGGGGGCGGAACACTGAAGCTTTCTTT. This encodes CASSDPGGRNTEAFF. V and J are TRBV12-3 or TRBV12-4 and TRBJ1-1; D is possibly TRBD1 (6 bases). The CDR3 sequence is 15 residues long. V was trimmed by 5 bases and J by 1 base, leaving 14 bases between them.

The chain uses TRBV20-1 and TRBJ1-2; D remains unclear. This CDR3 spans 13 amino acids. CDR1 and CDR2 (germline): DFQATT, SNEGSKA (reference sequence). V lost 3 bases to trimming and J lost 8 bases, with 16 bases between them. CDR3 in DNA: TGCAGTGCTAGTCTTGCTACTTTGGAGGGCTACACCTTC. It is translated as CSASLATLEGYTF.

This clonotype has a count of ten or more. The genes are TRBV7-9 and TRBJ2-5; D is unresolved. V was trimmed by 6 bases and J by 1 base, leaving 6 bases between them. Germline V gene lookup returns CDR1 SEHNR and CDR2 FQNEAQ (reference sequence). The CDR3 is made up of 12 amino acids. The CDR3, as DNA: TGTGCCAGCAGTCCCCCCCAAGAGACCCAGTACTTC. As protein: CASSPPQETQYF.

This clonotype was counted only a few times. The gene calls are TRBV5-1 and TRBJ1-3; no clear D. The CDR3 is 16 residues long. Trimming removed 5 bases at V and 0 bases at J, with 15 bases between. Germline V gene lookup returns CDR1 SGHRS and CDR2 YFSETQ. This CDR3 reads CASSTDGQHSGNTIYF. CDR3 coding DNA: TGCGCCAGCAGTACGGACGGGCAGCACTCTGGAAACACCATATATTTT. Based on the CDR3 plus reference TRBV5-1 and TRBJ1-3, the full variable domain is KAGVTQTPRYLIKTRGQQVTLSCSPISGHRSVSWYQQTPGQGLQFLFEYFSETQRNKGNFPGRFSGRQFSNSRSEMNVSTLELGDSALYLCASSTDGQHSGNTIYFGEGSWLTVV.

This clonotype was counted ten times or more. The V and J genes are TRBV7-2 and TRBJ1-4; D not resolved. Germline values: CDR1 SGHTA, CDR2 FQGNSA. CDR3 length equals 13 residues. V lost 2 bases, J lost 4 bases, and 5 bases lay in between. The CDR3 loop is CASSLSVNEKLFF. DNA of the CDR3: TGTGCCAGCAGCTTATCGGTTAATGAAAAACTGTTTTTT. Based on the CDR3 plus reference TRBV7-2 and TRBJ1-4, the full variable domain is GAGVSQSPSNKVTEKGKDVELRCDPISGHTALYWYRQSLGQGLEFLIYFQGNSAPDKSGLPSDRFSAERTGGSVSTLTIQRTQQEDSAVYLCASSLSVNEKLFFGSGTQLSVL.

The chain links TRBV10-3 to TRBJ1-1; D possibly corresponds to TRBD1 (5 bases). CDR1 is ENHRY and CDR2 is SYGVKD in the germline V gene. Deletions cut 3 bases from V and 1 base from J, with 21 bases between. CDR3 size: 18 residues. Written as DNA, the CDR3 is TGTGCCATCAGTGATAGCAGGGCCAACAAGCCGACGAACACTGAAGCTTTCTTT. Its protein product is CAISDSRANKPTNTEAFF.

This clonotype was observed a few times. This rearrangement joins TRBV20-1 to TRBJ2-1; 7 bases line up with TRBD1. CDR3 length: 14 residues. The trim removed 6 bases at V and 6 bases at J, leaving 11 bases unmatched. CDR1 DFQATT and CDR2 SNEGSKA come from the germline V gene (reference sequence). The CDR3 loop reads CSAPRGRFGNEQFF. CDR3 DNA: TGCAGTGCCCCGAGGGGGCGGTTTGGCAATGAGCAGTTCTTC.